The clone carrying this TCR beta chain was counted a few times. In the source study's methods: Amplifying reference gene primers gave estimates of nucleated cell counts. Sequenced by immunoSEQ multiplex PCR; TCRdb stores in-frame clones only, minus some. V and J calls and clone size are as listed in that table; D and trimming were resolved from the DNA. In the table there are about 400,000 clones, roughly 90% of which are singletons. The sample comes from a study of blood T cell repertoires in COVID-19. The wider study: Collection of acute and convalescent COVID-19 samples took place in the United States, Italy and Spain. Nucleic acid was either cDNA or gDNA, and it came from T cells, B-cell-depleted T cells, or PBMCs.

This CDR3 spans 14 amino acids. The V gene's germline CDR1 is KGHDR and CDR2 SFDVKD. V was trimmed by 9 bases and J by 4 bases, leaving 15 bases between them. Sequenced: PBMCs or T cells enriched from blood (not recorded which). This rearrangement joins TRBV24-1 to TRBJ1-5; no definite D call. The TCR comes from a woman aged 25 to 39 who had recovered from COVID-19. The CDR3 here is CATGERFDNQPQHF. In DNA, the CDR3 is TGTGCCACCGGAGAGAGGTTCGATAATCAGCCCCAGCATTTT.